This entry describes one T cell receptor beta chain. This sample stems from a study of blood T cell repertoires in COVID-19. CDR3 length: 17 residues. V lost 0 bases and J lost 4; bases outside the gene matches: 6. Germline lookup yields CDR1 SGHKS and CDR2 YYEKEE (reference sequence). Some clones are missing from TCRdb's copy, which holds only in-frame ones; the method was immunoSEQ multiplex PCR. In the table there are about 250,000 clones, approximately 85% of which are singletons. The sequence came from a man between 45 and 60 years old with acute or convalescent COVID-19. The sequenced sample was peripheral blood. The chain couples TRBV5-5 to TRBJ2-1; 11 nucleotides match TRBD2. CDR3 amino acids: CASSLAGTSGWYNEQFF. The CDR3 DNA follows: TGTGCCAGCAGCTTGGCCGGGACTAGCGGATGGTACAATGAGCAGTTCTTC.